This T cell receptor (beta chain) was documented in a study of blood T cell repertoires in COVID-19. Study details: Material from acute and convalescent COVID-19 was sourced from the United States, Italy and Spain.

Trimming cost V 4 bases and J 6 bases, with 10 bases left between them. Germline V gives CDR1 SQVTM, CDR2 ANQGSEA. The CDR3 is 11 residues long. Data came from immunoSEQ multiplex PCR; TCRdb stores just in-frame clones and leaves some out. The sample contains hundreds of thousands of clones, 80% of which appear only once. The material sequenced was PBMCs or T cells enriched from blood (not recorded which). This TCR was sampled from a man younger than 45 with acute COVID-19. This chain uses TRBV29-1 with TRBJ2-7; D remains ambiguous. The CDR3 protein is CSVGRSLEQYF. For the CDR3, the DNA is TGCAGCGTTGGGAGATCCCTCGAGCAGTACTTC.